This T cell receptor beta chain was recovered during a study of shared clonotypes between healthy human individuals. The overall study: Per donor, three plates held CD4 naive cells, three held CD4 memory, two held CD8 naive and one held CD8 memory.

V lost 5 bases, J lost 1 base, and 6 bases stayed unmatched. CDR3 size: 15 residues. Germline CDR1 reads SGHVS; CDR2 reads FQNEAQ. Whole-study results and caveats: Unshared clonotypes carried lower generation probabilities than those common to all four donors.

Positive CCR7 selection of CD45RO-negative cells yielded the naive CD8 cells, and terminally differentiated effector memory CD45RA+ cells were excluded. Per sorted-subset replicate PCR, input was about 180 ng DNA, representing tens of thousands of T cell genomes. Using immunoSEQ multiplex PCR, the repertoire was profiled, and TCRdb retains in-frame clones only, with some absent. The table lists about 680,000 clones, roughly 94% of them singletons, with roughly 24% in the top ten. As to this clone: Its target is unknown.

The J gene is TRBJ2-7, the V gene TRBV7-8, with 9 bases matching TRBD1. The sample was naive CD8+ T cells sorted from blood. This TCR was sampled from a man between 25 and 39 years old in good health. The CDR3 DNA follows: TGTGCCAGCAGCCCACACAGGGGGCCATCCTACGAGCAGTACTTC. As protein: CASSPHRGPSYEQYF.